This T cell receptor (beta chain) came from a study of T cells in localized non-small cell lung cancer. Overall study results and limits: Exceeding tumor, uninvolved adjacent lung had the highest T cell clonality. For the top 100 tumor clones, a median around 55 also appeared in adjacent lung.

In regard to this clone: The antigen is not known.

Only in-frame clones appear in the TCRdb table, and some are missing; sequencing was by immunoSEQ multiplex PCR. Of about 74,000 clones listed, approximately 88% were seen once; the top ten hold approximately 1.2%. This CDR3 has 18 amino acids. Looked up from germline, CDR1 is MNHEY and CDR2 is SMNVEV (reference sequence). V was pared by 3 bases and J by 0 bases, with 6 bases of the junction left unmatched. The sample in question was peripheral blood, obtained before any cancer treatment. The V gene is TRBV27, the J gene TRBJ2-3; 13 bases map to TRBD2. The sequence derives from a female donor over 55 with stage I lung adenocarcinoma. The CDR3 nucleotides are TGTGCCAGCAGTTTCGGACTAGCGGGAGCCCCTAGCACAGATACGCAGTATTTT. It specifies CASSFGLAGAPSTDTQYF.